This TCR beta chain was profiled in a study of sequential checkpoint blockade in melanoma. Using immunoSEQ multiplex PCR, the repertoire was profiled, and TCRdb retains in-frame clones only, with some absent. Seen here are 8,500 to 9,000 clones, under 25% observed once, and the top ten hold 13% to 15%. The germline V gene has CDR1 MNHGY and CDR2 SAAAGT. CDR3 size: 13 residues. The ends were cut back, 7 bases at V and 2 bases at J, with 12 bases in the middle. The treatment: randomized to nivolumab then ipilimumab (arm A) or the reverse (arm B). This clone was observed a handful of times. Sequences were derived from tumor tissue (inferred from file names), sampled from a patient given nivolumab and ipilimumab in sequence. The clonotype originates from a human donor with melanoma. The chain uses TRBV6-8 and TRBJ2-7; maybe TRBD2 (5 bases). CDR3 amino acids: CASMRLRTYEQYF. The CDR3 DNA reads TGTGCCAGCATGAGACTAAGAACCTACGAGCAGTACTTC.